The present TCR beta chain was sequenced within a study of blood T cell repertoires in COVID-19. Background on the study: The study drew acute and convalescent COVID-19 samples from the United States, Italy and Spain. Sources were T cells, B-cell-depleted T cells, or PBMCs; the material itself was cDNA or gDNA.

Per the original methods: Amplified reference gene primers provided the basis for estimating nucleated cell counts. Assay: immunoSEQ multiplex PCR; the TCRdb copy retains only in-frame clones and omits some. For V, J and clone size, that table is used; D and trimming come from the DNA. The sample holds under 550,000 clones, approximately 90% seen once. Seattle patients were enrolled while actively infected and followed longitudinally. The sequencing input was peripheral blood. This clonotype was obtained from a man younger than 35 with COVID-19, enrolled during active disease.

CDR3 sequence reads: CASSIDGTGRLAFF. The CDR3 DNA follows: TGTGCCAGTAGTATAGATGGGACAGGGAGGTTAGCTTTCTTT. This chain links TRBV19 with TRBJ1-1; 9 nucleotides line up with TRBD1. Germline V CDR1 and CDR2: LNHDA, SQIVND (reference sequence). V shed 0 bases and J 10 bases; nucleotides not matched to a gene: 6. The CDR3 contains 14 residues.